Presented here are 25 T cell receptor beta chains from one specimen sequenced in a study of cytomegalovirus exposure and HLA in healthy donors. The PCR was carried out with 60 Vbeta primers and 13 Jbeta primers. The method was immunoSEQ multiplex PCR; TCRdb's version includes in-frame clones alone and lacks a portion of them. The table has fewer than 120,000 clones, around four fifths seen once. Sequenced sample: PBMCs. All receptors come from a man aged 30 to 39 in good health and CMV-seropositive.

The genes are TRBV11-2 and TRBJ1-1; possible D gene TRBD1, 6 bases. Germline V gene lookup returns CDR1 SGHAT and CDR2 FQNNGV. The V and J ends lost 5 bases and 1 base respectively, with 14 bases between them. This CDR3 contains 15 residues. The CDR3 loop is CASSPRDNENTEAFF. The CDR3 DNA reads as TGTGCCAGCAGCCCAAGGGACAACGAGAACACTGAAGCTTTCTTT.

This clone has a single count. The chain recombines TRBV18 with TRBJ1-1, with a tentative D call TRBD1 (6 bases). Germline loops: CDR1 KGHSH, CDR2 LQKENI. The V and J ends lost 2 bases and 4 bases respectively, with 8 bases between them. The CDR3 covers 13 residues. CDR3 nucleotide sequence: TGTGCCAGCTCACCAATAGGGGGCACTGAAGCTTTCTTT. This sequence encodes CASSPIGGTEAFF.

A few counts support this clone. The chain joins TRBV11-1 to TRBJ1-1; a weak D match, TRBD1 (5 bases). From germline, CDR1 is SGHAT and CDR2 FQDESV (reference sequence). The CDR3 runs to 13 residues. V was cut by 3 bases and J by 2 bases, with 7 bases left in between. DNA of the CDR3: TGTGCCAGCAGCTTTGGACAAAACACTGAAGCTTTCTTT. It specifies CASSFGQNTEAFF.

The V gene is TRBV27, the J gene TRBJ2-3, with 7 nucleotides matching TRBD2. With V trimmed by 3 bases and J by 1 base, 7 bases remained unmatched. This CDR3 spans 16 amino acids. CDR1 is MNHEY and CDR2 is SMNVEV in the germline V gene (reference sequence). The chain's CDR3 is CASSLPGEGGTDTQYF. The CDR3 DNA is TGTGCCAGCAGTTTGCCCGGGGAGGGAGGCACAGATACGCAGTATTTT.

This sequence joins TRBV6-5 and TRBJ2-5; a possible D gene is TRBD1 (7 bases). V lost 0 bases, J lost 11 bases, and 19 bases lay in between. Looked up from germline, CDR1 is MNHEY and CDR2 is SVGAGI. This CDR3 contains 15 residues. The CDR3 sequence is CASSYSTGDQGEQYF. The CDR3 region has the DNA TGTGCCAGCAGTTACTCCACGGGGGACCAGGGGGAGCAGTACTTC.

The V gene is TRBV30, the J gene TRBJ1-5; D may be TRBD1 (5 bases). The CDR3 spans 14 residues. V shed 5 bases and J shed 9 bases, with 20 bases lying between them. Germline CDR1 is GTSNPN and CDR2 is SVGIG (reference sequence). CDR3 sequence: CAWGGVGGLWPQHF. The CDR3 DNA follows: TGTGCCTGGGGGGGGGTGGGAGGGTTGTGGCCCCAGCATTTT.

Here the CDR3 reads CASSLADRGGGANVLTF. As DNA, the CDR3 is TGTGCCAGCAGCTTGGCCGACAGGGGGGGTGGGGCCAACGTCCTGACTTTC. V and J are TRBV5-6 and TRBJ2-6, with TRBD1 matching over 9 bases. V lost 0 bases to trimming and J lost 3 bases; unmatched junction nucleotides: 4. From germline, CDR1 is SGHDT and CDR2 YYEEEE. This CDR3 spans 17 amino acids.

The sample holds a few counts of this clone. The V gene is TRBV4-1, the J gene TRBJ2-7; D not certain. The CDR3 runs 14 residues. Germline V CDR1 and CDR2: MGHRA, YSYEKL. V lost 3 bases and J 1 base, leaving 10 bases between the germline ends. This CDR3 reads CASSHSSGSYEQYF. CDR3 in DNA: TGCGCCAGCAGCCACTCTTCCGGGTCCTACGAGCAGTACTTC.

This clone was observed a handful of times. The chain is built from TRBV6-5 and TRBJ2-7; 9 nucleotides agree with TRBD1. This CDR3 has 13 residues. The V gene's germline CDR1 is MNHEY and CDR2 SVGAGI. The J segment lost 3 bases and the V segment lost 6 bases, leaving 3 bases of the junction unmatched. CDR3 residues: CASRGTGSYEQYF. The CDR3 region has the DNA TGTGCCAGCAGGGGGACAGGGAGCTACGAGCAGTACTTC.

The DNA of the CDR3 is TGTGCCAGCAGCTTACGGCCTAGCGGGGGGACTGATACGCAGTATTTT. It codes for CASSLRPSGGTDTQYF. J is TRBJ2-3 and V is TRBV7-3; TRBD2 matches at 11 bases. The CDR3 runs 16 residues. CDR1 is SGHTA, CDR2 FQGTGA, per germline. V trimming: 2 bases; J trimming: 6 bases; junction bases outside the gene matches: 7.

The V and J genes are TRBV11-2 and TRBJ2-2; 7 nucleotides line up with TRBD2. V shed 5 bases, J shed 0 bases, and the junction held 6 bases outside the gene matches. Germline V CDR1 and CDR2: SGHAT, FQNNGV. The CDR3 spans 16 residues. CDR3 sequence reads: CASSKRAGANTGELFF. In DNA, the CDR3 is TGTGCCAGCAGCAAGAGGGCGGGAGCGAACACCGGGGAGCTGTTTTTT.

The rearrangement uses TRBV29-1 and TRBJ2-3; D ambiguous. Germline V gene data show CDR1 as SQVTM and CDR2 as ANQGSEA. V lost 3 bases and J 2 bases, leaving 9 bases between the germline ends. The CDR3 length is 13 residues. The DNA of the CDR3 is TGCAGCGTTGAGGGCTGGCCCACAGATACGCAGTATTTT. Amino acids: CSVEGWPTDTQYF.

V and J are TRBV19 and TRBJ2-1, with 7 bases matching TRBD2. The CDR3 is made up of 17 amino acids. J gave up 0 bases and V 2 bases, and 7 bases lay outside the gene matches. The germline V gene has CDR1 LNHDA and CDR2 SQIVND (reference sequence). CDR3 region: CASSISPSGNSYNEQFF. The CDR3 DNA reads TGTGCCAGTAGTATAAGTCCCAGCGGGAACTCCTACAATGAGCAGTTCTTC.

This chain joins TRBV5-1 and TRBJ2-3; TRBD1 agrees at 9 bases. The V gene end was trimmed by 4 bases and the J gene end by 2 bases; junction bases not matched to a gene: 8. The CDR3 is made up of 16 amino acids. Germline V lookup: CDR1 SGHRS, CDR2 YFSETQ. CDR3 DNA: TGCGCCAGCAGCGACGGGACAGGGCTACCCACAGATACGCAGTATTTT. Its protein is CASSDGTGLPTDTQYF.

The genes are TRBV6-1 and TRBJ1-1; weak D call: TRBD1 (6 bases). CDR1 and CDR2 from the germline V gene are MNHNS and SASEGT. This CDR3 comprises 14 residues. With 6 bases removed from V and 1 base from J, the gap between germline ends came to 12 bases. The CDR3 sequence is CASRIGQPNTEAFF. CDR3 DNA sequence: TGTGCCAGCAGGATTGGACAGCCGAACACTGAAGCTTTCTTT.

The chain links TRBV9 to TRBJ2-1; 7 positions match TRBD2. Germline V gene lookup returns CDR1 SGDLS and CDR2 YYNGEE. After removal of 1 base from V and 4 bases from J, the junction contained 8 bases not matched to a gene. The CDR3 extends over 16 amino acids. CDR3 protein: CASSVYFRGEYNEQFF. Here the CDR3 DNA reads TGTGCCAGCAGCGTATATTTCCGGGGGGAATACAATGAGCAGTTCTTC.

The J gene is TRBJ2-2, the V gene TRBV5-6; D is ambiguous. The CDR3 sequence is 17 residues long. V was cut by 1 base and J by 0 bases, with 13 bases left in between. Germline V gives CDR1 SGHDT, CDR2 YYEEEE. CDR3 residues: CASSLPLEATNTGELFF. DNA for the CDR3: TGTGCCAGCAGCTTGCCTCTTGAGGCCACGAACACCGGGGAGCTGTTTTTT.

The J gene is TRBJ2-1, the V gene TRBV9; 11 nucleotides agree with TRBD2. This CDR3 has 16 residues. In germline, CDR1 is SGDLS, CDR2 YYNGEE. V shed 4 bases and J 5 bases; nucleotides not matched to a gene: 8. Written as DNA, the CDR3 is TGTGCCAGCAGCACCCGACTAGCGGGGCACAACAATGAGCAGTTCTTC. Translating it yields CASSTRLAGHNNEQFF. The full variable domain, completed using reference TRBV9 and TRBJ2-1, is DSGVTQTPKHLITATGQRVTLRCSPRSGDLSVYWYQQSLDQGLQFLIQYYNGEERAKGNILERFSAQQFPDLHSELNLSSLELGDSALYFCASSTRLAGHNNEQFFGPGTRLTVL.

This clone appeared once. The chain joins TRBV5-5 to TRBJ2-7, with TRBD1 matching over 7 bases. The J segment lost 11 bases and the V segment lost 0 bases, leaving 8 bases of the junction unmatched. This CDR3 has 13 residues. CDR1 SGHKS and CDR2 YYEKEE come from the germline V gene (reference sequence). CDR3 region: CASSLATGAREYF. Here the CDR3 DNA reads TGTGCCAGCAGCTTGGCCACAGGGGCCAGGGAGTACTTC.

V gene TRBV2 combines with J gene TRBJ1-2, with a weak D call TRBD1 (6 bases). The V end lost 6 bases, the J end lost 4 bases, and 18 bases lay between the germline ends. CDR1 is SNHLY and CDR2 is FYNNEI in the germline V gene. The CDR3 has 15 amino acids. The CDR3 DNA follows: TGTGCCAGCAGCGCGAGAGCAGGACAGACCTATGGCTACACCTTC. Encoded protein: CASSARAGQTYGYTF.

This clone was seen just once. A read error may account for a junction end that differs from germline. This chain links TRBV7-9 with TRBJ2-5; 7 nucleotides match TRBD2. The CDR3 is 14 amino acids. Germline V gene sequence: CDR1 SEHNR, CDR2 FQNEAQ (reference sequence). The DNA of the CDR3 is TGTTCCAGCAGCTACGCGGGGGAGGAAGAGACCCAGTACTTC. The encoded protein is CSSSYAGEEETQYF.

V is TRBV10-1 and J is TRBJ2-1; no reliable D call. The germline CDR1 and CDR2 sequences are WNHNN and SYGVQD (reference sequence). This CDR3 region has 13 residues. The ends were cut back, 7 bases at V and 10 bases at J, with 17 bases in the middle. CDR3 sequence reads: CASKSFLEHEQFF. CDR3 coding DNA: TGCGCCAGCAAGTCCTTTCTAGAACACGAGCAGTTCTTC.

The genes are TRBV9 and TRBJ1-6; D not certain. CDR1 is SGDLS and CDR2 is YYNGEE in the germline V gene. The CDR3 sequence is 15 residues long. V was shortened by 0 bases and J by 6 bases, with 10 bases between the two germline ends. The CDR3 DNA follows: TGTGCCAGCAGCGTAGGACACGAACTTAATTCACCCCTCCACTTT. Translation gives CASSVGHELNSPLHF.

This clone has just one count. The rearrangement joins TRBV5-1 to TRBJ1-1, with unresolved D. The CDR3 spans 16 residues. Trimming left V 4 bases short and J 0 bases short, with 16 bases between. The germline V gene encodes CDR1 SGHRS and CDR2 YFSETQ. The CDR3 loop is CASSPSGAGMNTEAFF. The CDR3 nucleotides are TGCGCCAGCAGCCCCTCGGGCGCCGGGATGAACACTGAAGCTTTCTTT.

In its sample, this clone was seen a few times. The chain employs TRBV7-9 and TRBJ1-4; 8 nucleotides match TRBD1. The CDR3 has 16 amino acids. Germline loops: CDR1 SEHNR, CDR2 FQNEAQ (reference sequence). V lost 1 base, J lost 6 bases, and 7 bases stayed unmatched. The CDR3 DNA is TGTGCCAGCAGCTTAGATCGACAGGGGAGGGATGAAAAACTGTTTTTT. Residues: CASSLDRQGRDEKLFF. Full variable domain (remainder filled in from reference TRBV7-9 and TRBJ1-4): DTGVSQNPRHKITKRGQNVTFRCDPISEHNRLYWYRQTLGQGPEFLTYFQNEAQLEKSRLLSDRFSAERPKGSFSTLEIQRTEQGDSAMYLCASSLDRQGRDEKLFFGSGTQLSVL.